The 11 T cell receptor beta chains below come from one sample, sequenced in a study of CD8 T cells in Susac syndrome. RNA amounts of about 0.5 to 1 ug underwent reverse transcription with random hexamers. MiXCR was run by TCRdb on the immunoSEQ multiplex PCR reads, yielding one entry per CDR3 protein. The sample yields some 250,000 distinct CDR3 sequences, 90% to 96% seen once. Material: CD4+ T cells from PBMCs. The source is a human donor with Susac syndrome.

The V and J genes are TRBV12-3 or TRBV12-4 and TRBJ2-3; TRBD2 aligns across 12 bases. Unmatched junction bases numbered 3, after V lost 3 bases and J lost 5 bases. The CDR3 runs to 15 residues. CDR3 loop: CASSLTSGRIDTQYF. The CDR3 nucleotides read TGTGCCAGCAGTTTGACTAGCGGGAGAATAGATACGCAGTATTTT.

The chain is built from TRBV3-1 and TRBJ1-1; D is uncertain. Trimming cost V 1 base and J 4 bases, with 7 bases left between them. From germline, CDR1 is LGHDT and CDR2 YNNKEL (reference sequence). The CDR3 is made up of 13 amino acids. The CDR3 here is CASSQAGVTEAFF. CDR3 DNA: TGTGCCAGCAGCCAAGCGGGTGTCACTGAAGCTTTCTTT.

V and J are TRBV30 and TRBJ2-3, with 7 bases matching TRBD2. The CDR3 extends over 15 amino acids. V shed 2 bases, J shed 5 bases, and the junction held 10 bases outside the gene matches. CDR1 and CDR2 from the germline V gene are GTSNPN and SVGIG (reference sequence). The CDR3 is CAWSTGGSIGDTQYF. The CDR3 nucleotides read TGTGCCTGGAGTACCGGCGGGAGTATTGGAGATACGCAGTATTTT.

A single count supports this clonotype. The rearrangement links TRBV20-1 to TRBJ2-5; 9 bases line up with TRBD1. The CDR3 runs 15 residues. With V trimmed by 6 bases and J by 4 bases, 12 bases remained unmatched. Looked up from germline, CDR1 is DFQATT and CDR2 is SNEGSKA (reference sequence). CDR3 residues: CSASVPGQGSETQYF. As DNA, the CDR3 is TGCAGTGCGAGCGTCCCGGGACAGGGTTCAGAGACCCAGTACTTC.

The J gene is TRBJ2-5, the V gene TRBV11-2; 7 positions agree with TRBD1. The junction had 5 bases not matched to a gene; V was cut back by 5 bases and J by 5 bases. Germline V gene data show CDR1 as SGHAT and CDR2 as FQNNGV. CDR3 length: 13 residues. The CDR3 DNA reads TGTGCCAGCAGCACAGGGGTTTCGGAGACCCAGTACTTC. Translated: CASSTGVSETQYF.

The V gene is TRBV20-1, the J gene TRBJ1-2; D unclear. CDR1 is DFQATT, CDR2 SNEGSKA, per germline (reference sequence). The CDR3 extends over 12 amino acids. Trimming stripped 7 bases from V and 6 bases from J, with 15 bases between. The CDR3 DNA is TGCAGTGGAGAGTGGGGTAGTAATGGCTACACCTTC. This codes for CSGEWGSNGYTF.

The gene calls are TRBV24-1 and TRBJ2-3; no clear D gene. Per the germline V gene, CDR1 is KGHDR and CDR2 is SFDVKD. Trimming removed 2 bases from V and 4 bases from J, with 6 bases in between. This CDR3 region has 13 residues. CDR3 bases: TGTGCCACCAGTGATTCCCTCGCAGATACGCAGTATTTT. Amino acids: CATSDSLADTQYF.

V gene TRBV28 combines with J gene TRBJ1-2; 9 bases are shared with TRBD1. The V gene's germline CDR1 is MDHEN and CDR2 SYDVKM. The CDR3 is made up of 13 amino acids. Trimming at V came to 4 bases and at J to 8 bases, leaving 5 bases not matched to a gene. The CDR3 DNA follows: TGTGCCAGCAGTTGGGGACAGGGATACGGCTACACCTTC. This codes for CASSWGQGYGYTF.

The rearrangement uses TRBV15 and TRBJ1-1; D ambiguous. Germline CDR1 LNHNV, CDR2 YYDKDF (reference sequence). Trimming stripped 6 bases from V and 0 bases from J, with 8 bases between. This CDR3 region has 13 residues. This CDR3 is CATRRTLNTEAFF. CDR3 DNA sequence: TGTGCCACCAGAAGAACTTTGAACACTGAAGCTTTCTTT.

To note about this clonotype: A junction end diverges from the germline sequence, so it may reflect a read error. The rearrangement joins TRBV20-1 to TRBJ1-3; TRBD1 might be the D (5 bases). CDR1 and CDR2 (germline): DFQATT, SNEGSKA (reference sequence). This CDR3 has 15 amino acids. This CDR3 reads CSASGTVSSENTIYF. CDR3 coding DNA: TGCAGTGCTTCTGGGACCGTGAGCTCTGAAAACACCATATATTTT.

The chain uses TRBV30 and TRBJ1-1; 7 bases align to TRBD1. In germline, CDR1 is GTSNPN, CDR2 SVGIG (reference sequence). The CDR3 spans 14 residues. The V and J ends lost 4 bases and 4 bases, in that order; junction bases with no gene match: 9. The CDR3 reads CAWTGGGAGTEAFF. DNA of the CDR3: TGTGCCTGGACTGGAGGGGGCGCGGGCACTGAAGCTTTCTTT.